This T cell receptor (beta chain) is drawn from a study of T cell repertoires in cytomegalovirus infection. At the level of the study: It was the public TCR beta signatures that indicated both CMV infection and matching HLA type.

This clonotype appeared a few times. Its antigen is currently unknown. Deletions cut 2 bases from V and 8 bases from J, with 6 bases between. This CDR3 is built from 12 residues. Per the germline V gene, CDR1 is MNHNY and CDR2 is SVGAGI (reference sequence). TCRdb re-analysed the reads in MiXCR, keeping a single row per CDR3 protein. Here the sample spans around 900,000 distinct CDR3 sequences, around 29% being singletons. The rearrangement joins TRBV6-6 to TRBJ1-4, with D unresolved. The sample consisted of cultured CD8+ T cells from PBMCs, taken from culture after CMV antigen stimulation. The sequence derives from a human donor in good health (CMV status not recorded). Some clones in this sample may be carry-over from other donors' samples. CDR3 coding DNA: TGTGCCAGCAGTTACCCCTCGGAAAAACTGTTTTTT. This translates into CASSYPSEKLFF.